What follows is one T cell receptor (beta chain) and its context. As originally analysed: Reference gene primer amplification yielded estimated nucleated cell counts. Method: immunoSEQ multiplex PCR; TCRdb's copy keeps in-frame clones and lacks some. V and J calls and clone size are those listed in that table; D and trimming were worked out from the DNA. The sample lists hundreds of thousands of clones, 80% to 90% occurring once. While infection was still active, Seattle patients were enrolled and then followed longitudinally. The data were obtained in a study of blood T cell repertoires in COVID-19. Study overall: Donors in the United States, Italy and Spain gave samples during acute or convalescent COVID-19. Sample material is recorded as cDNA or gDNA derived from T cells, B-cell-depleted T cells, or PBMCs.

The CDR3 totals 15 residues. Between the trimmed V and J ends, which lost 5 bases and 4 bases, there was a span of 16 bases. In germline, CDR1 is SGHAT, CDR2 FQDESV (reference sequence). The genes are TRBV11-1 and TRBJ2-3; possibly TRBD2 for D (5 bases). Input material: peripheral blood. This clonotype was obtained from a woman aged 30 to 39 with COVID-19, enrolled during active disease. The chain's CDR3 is CASSPDIGVADTQYF. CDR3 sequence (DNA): TGTGCCAGCAGCCCTGACATCGGGGTGGCAGATACGCAGTATTTT.